A selection of T cell receptor beta chains follows, all from one sample in a study of T cell responses to AZD1222 COVID-19 vaccine. Sequencing was performed with immunoSEQ multiplex PCR; in TCRdb, only in-frame clones are kept and a portion is missing. Here the sample spans approximately 97,000 clones, 90% to 95% being singletons. Specimen: peripheral blood, collected on day 0 of AZD1222 vaccination. The source is an adult in good health. The CDR3 runs from the conserved cysteine through the conserved F or W. A D gene is named only where the DNA matches it firmly. Some rows mark clone size as missing; the rest say once, few, many or name a class of expanded clone.

J gene: TRBJ2-1
clone size: NA
V gene: TRBV6-5
D gene: TRBD2
CDR3 protein: CASSYTRGGSEQFF
CDR3 DNA: TGTGCCAGCAGTTACACGCGGGGGGGCAGTGAGCAGTTCTTC

J gene: TRBJ1-5
clone size: NA
V gene: TRBV30
D gene: NA
CDR3 protein: CAWTRGSNQPQHF
CDR3 DNA: TGTGCCTGGACCAGGGGTAGCAATCAGCCCCAGCATTTT

J gene: TRBJ2-5
clone size: NA
V gene: TRBV28
D gene: TRBD2
CDR3 protein: CASSFNMVSAHGVAGDKETQYF
CDR3 DNA: TGTGCCAGCAGTTTCAACATGGTTAGCGCACATGGGGTAGCGGGGGATAAAGAGACCCAGTACTTC

J gene: TRBJ2-6
clone size: NA
V gene: TRBV6-5
D gene: NA
CDR3 protein: CASTTDFSGANVLTF
CDR3 DNA: TGTGCCAGCACTACAGATTTCTCTGGGGCCAACGTCCTGACTTTC

J gene: TRBJ2-3
clone size: few
V gene: TRBV30
D gene: TRBD1
CDR3 protein: CACNRDRGTDTQYF
CDR3 DNA: TGTGCCTGTAACCGGGACAGAGGGACAGATACGCAGTATTTT

J gene: TRBJ1-6
clone size: NA
V gene: TRBV4-3
D gene: TRBD1
CDR3 protein: CASSQEPGGHNSPLHF
CDR3 DNA: TGCGCCAGCAGCCAAGAACCAGGGGGCCATAATTCACCCCTCCACTTT

J gene: TRBJ1-2
clone size: NA
V gene: TRBV6-1
D gene: NA
CDR3 protein: CASSEARGRGYTF
CDR3 DNA: TGTGCCAGCAGTGAAGCGAGAGGCCGGGGCTACACCTTC

J gene: TRBJ1-3
clone size: NA
V gene: TRBV3-1/TRBV3-2
D gene: TRBD1
CDR3 protein: CASSDRGSGNTIYF
CDR3 DNA: TGTGCCAGCAGCGACAGGGGTTCTGGAAACACCATATATTTT

J gene: TRBJ2-1
clone size: NA
V gene: TRBV19
D gene: TRBD2
CDR3 protein: CASSRTAGVNNEQFF
CDR3 DNA: TGTGCCAGTAGTAGGACTGCGGGAGTCAACAATGAGCAGTTCTTC

J gene: TRBJ1-4
clone size: NA
V gene: TRBV5-5
D gene: NA
CDR3 protein: CASSLGRPNEKLFF
CDR3 DNA: TGTGCCAGCAGCTTAGGCAGGCCTAATGAAAAACTGTTTTTT

J gene: TRBJ1-2
clone size: NA
V gene: TRBV18
D gene: NA
CDR3 protein: CASSPGSSYGYTF
CDR3 DNA: TGTGCCAGCTCACCTGGCAGCTCCTATGGCTACACCTTC

J gene: TRBJ1-5
clone size: NA
V gene: TRBV29-1
D gene: TRBD1
CDR3 protein: CSAATGQGDNQPQHF
CDR3 DNA: TGCAGCGCTGCAACGGGACAGGGGGACAATCAGCCCCAGCATTTT

J gene: TRBJ1-1
clone size: NA
V gene: TRBV10-3
D gene: NA
CDR3 protein: CAISVEGVNTEAFF
CDR3 DNA: TGTGCCATCAGTGTTGAGGGGGTGAACACTGAAGCTTTCTTT

J gene: TRBJ2-7
clone size: NA
V gene: TRBV12-3/TRBV12-4
D gene: NA
CDR3 protein: CASSLAAPFEQYF
CDR3 DNA: TGTGCCAGCAGTTTAGCGGCCCCCTTCGAGCAGTACTTC

J gene: TRBJ1-1
clone size: NA
V gene: TRBV19
D gene: NA
CDR3 protein: CASIPRVMNTEAFF
CDR3 DNA: TGTGCCAGTATCCCCCGCGTGATGAACACTGAAGCTTTCTTT

J gene: TRBJ1-4
clone size: once
V gene: TRBV2
D gene: NA
CDR3 protein: CASSLTGKDEKLFF
CDR3 DNA: TGTGCCAGCAGTCTGACAGGCAAGGATGAAAAACTGTTTTTT

J gene: TRBJ2-5
clone size: NA
V gene: TRBV5-1
D gene: NA
CDR3 protein: CASSGLGQLETQYF
CDR3 DNA: TGCGCCAGCAGCGGATTAGGACAGCTAGAGACCCAGTACTTC

J gene: TRBJ2-3
clone size: NA
V gene: TRBV19
D gene: NA
CDR3 protein: CASSKEGRDTQYF
CDR3 DNA: TGTGCCAGCAGTAAGGAGGGAAGAGATACGCAGTATTTT

J gene: TRBJ1-1
clone size: NA
V gene: TRBV18
D gene: TRBD1
CDR3 protein: CASSFGQGNEAFF
CDR3 DNA: TGTGCCAGCTCGTTCGGACAGGGCAATGAAGCTTTCTTT

J gene: TRBJ1-5
clone size: NA
V gene: TRBV7-2
D gene: NA
CDR3 protein: CASSLMVGSNQPQHF
CDR3 DNA: TGTGCCAGCAGCTTAATGGTAGGGAGCAATCAGCCCCAGCATTTT

J gene: TRBJ1-2
clone size: NA
V gene: TRBV29-1
D gene: NA
CDR3 protein: CSVDRISDGYTF
CDR3 DNA: TGCAGCGTTGACAGGATTAGTGATGGCTACACCTTC

J gene: TRBJ1-5
clone size: NA
V gene: TRBV12-1
D gene: NA
CDR3 protein: CASSLRQPQHF
CDR3 DNA: TGTGCCAGCAGCTTACGGCAGCCCCAGCATTTT

J gene: TRBJ1-4
clone size: NA
V gene: TRBV19
D gene: NA
CDR3 protein: CASSPLREGATNEKLFF
CDR3 DNA: TGTGCCAGTTCTCCACTCCGTGAGGGAGCAACTAATGAAAAACTGTTTTTT

J gene: TRBJ1-2
clone size: NA
V gene: TRBV30
D gene: TRBD1
CDR3 protein: CALSTGVGYTF
CDR3 DNA: TGTGCCTTATCGACAGGGGTCGGCTACACCTTC

J gene: TRBJ2-5
clone size: NA
V gene: TRBV13
D gene: NA
CDR3 protein: CASSASEYGHGQETQYF
CDR3 DNA: TGTGCCAGCAGCGCCTCTGAGTACGGACATGGCCAAGAGACCCAGTACTTC

J gene: TRBJ1-1
clone size: NA
V gene: TRBV28
D gene: TRBD1
CDR3 protein: CASRAYRGRKTEAFF
CDR3 DNA: TGTGCCAGCAGAGCGTACAGGGGGCGAAAGACTGAAGCTTTCTTT

J gene: TRBJ2-5
clone size: NA
V gene: TRBV15
D gene: TRBD1
CDR3 protein: CATRSHGTGEETQYF
CDR3 DNA: TGTGCCACCAGAAGCCACGGGACAGGGGAAGAGACCCAGTACTTC

J gene: TRBJ1-5
clone size: NA
V gene: TRBV2
D gene: TRBD1
CDR3 protein: CASKKAGTGGMQPQHF
CDR3 DNA: TGTGCCAGCAAAAAGGCAGGGACAGGGGGGATGCAGCCCCAGCATTTT

J gene: TRBJ2-7
clone size: NA
V gene: TRBV3-1/TRBV3-2
D gene: NA
CDR3 protein: CASSQDVGLGSYEQYF
CDR3 DNA: TGTGCCAGCAGCCAAGATGTGGGGCTAGGCTCCTACGAGCAGTACTTC

J gene: TRBJ1-4
clone size: NA
V gene: TRBV19
D gene: NA
CDR3 protein: CASSTGQNHNEKLFF
CDR3 DNA: TGTGCCAGTAGTACCGGACAAAATCATAATGAAAAACTGTTTTTT

J gene: TRBJ2-7
clone size: NA
V gene: TRBV7-2
D gene: NA
CDR3 protein: CASSLIYEQYF
CDR3 DNA: TGTGCCAGCAGCCTCATCTACGAGCAGTACTTC

J gene: TRBJ1-5
clone size: NA
V gene: TRBV30
D gene: TRBD1
CDR3 protein: CAWSVGQVSQPQHF
CDR3 DNA: TGTGCCTGGAGTGTCGGACAGGTCAGTCAGCCCCAGCATTTT

J gene: TRBJ2-4
clone size: NA
V gene: TRBV10-3
D gene: TRBD1
CDR3 protein: CAISAEPGTGGASGIQYF
CDR3 DNA: TGTGCCATCAGCGCCGAACCCGGGACAGGGGGCGCGTCCGGCATTCAGTACTTC

J gene: TRBJ1-2
clone size: once
V gene: TRBV6-5
D gene: NA
CDR3 protein: CASTEMGIDYGYTF
CDR3 DNA: TGTGCCAGCACCGAAATGGGGATTGACTATGGCTACACCTTC

J gene: TRBJ1-5
clone size: NA
V gene: TRBV7-2
D gene: NA
CDR3 protein: CASSFFGQPQHF
CDR3 DNA: TGTGCCAGCAGCTTTTTCGGTCAGCCCCAGCATTTT

J gene: TRBJ1-2
clone size: NA
V gene: TRBV5-1
D gene: NA
CDR3 protein: CASSLEPLPTNYGYTF
CDR3 DNA: TGCGCCAGCAGCTTGGAACCGCTACCCACTAACTATGGCTACACCTTC

J gene: TRBJ2-1
clone size: NA
V gene: TRBV27
D gene: NA
CDR3 protein: CASRGGLAQAEFF
CDR3 DNA: TGTGCCAGCAGGGGGGGGCTAGCCCAAGCAGAGTTCTTC

J gene: TRBJ2-4
clone size: NA
V gene: TRBV10-3
D gene: TRBD1
CDR3 protein: CAISEQGKQNIQYF
CDR3 DNA: TGTGCCATCAGTGAACAGGGGAAACAAAACATTCAGTACTTC

J gene: TRBJ2-6
clone size: few
V gene: TRBV6-4
D gene: NA
CDR3 protein: CASSEVGSGANVLTF
CDR3 DNA: TGTGCCAGCAGTGAGGTGGGCTCTGGGGCCAACGTCCTGACTTTC

J gene: TRBJ1-6
clone size: once
V gene: TRBV7-2
D gene: NA
CDR3 protein: CASTLRPAGGPYNSPLHF
CDR3 DNA: TGTGCCAGCACCCTGAGGCCTGCGGGGGGGCCTTATAATTCACCCCTCCACTTT